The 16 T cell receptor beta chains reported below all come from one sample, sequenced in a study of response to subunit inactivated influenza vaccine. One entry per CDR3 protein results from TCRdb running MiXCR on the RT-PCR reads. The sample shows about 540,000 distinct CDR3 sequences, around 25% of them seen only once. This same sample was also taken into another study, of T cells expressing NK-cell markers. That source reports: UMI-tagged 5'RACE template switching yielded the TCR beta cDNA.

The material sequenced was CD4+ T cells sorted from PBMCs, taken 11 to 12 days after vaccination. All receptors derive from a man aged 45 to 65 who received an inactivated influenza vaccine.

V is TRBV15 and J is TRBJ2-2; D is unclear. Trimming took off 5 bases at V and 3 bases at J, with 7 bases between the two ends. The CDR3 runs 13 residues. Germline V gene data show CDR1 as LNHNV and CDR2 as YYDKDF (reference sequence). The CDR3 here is CATSGLDTGELFF. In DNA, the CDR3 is TGTGCCACCAGCGGCCTTGACACCGGGGAGCTGTTTTTT. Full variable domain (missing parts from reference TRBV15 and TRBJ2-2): DAMVIQNPRYQVTQFGKPVTLSCSQTLNHNVMYWYQQKSSQAPKLLFHYYDKDFNNEADTPDNFQSRRPNTSFCFLDIRSPGLGDTAMYLCATSGLDTGELFFGEGSRLTVL.

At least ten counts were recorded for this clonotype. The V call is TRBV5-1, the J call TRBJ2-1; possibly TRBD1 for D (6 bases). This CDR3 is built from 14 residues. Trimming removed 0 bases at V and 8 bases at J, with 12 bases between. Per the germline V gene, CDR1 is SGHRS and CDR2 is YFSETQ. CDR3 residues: CASSLGGRGDEQFF. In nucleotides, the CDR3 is TGCGCCAGCAGCTTGGGGGGCAGGGGAGATGAGCAGTTCTTC.

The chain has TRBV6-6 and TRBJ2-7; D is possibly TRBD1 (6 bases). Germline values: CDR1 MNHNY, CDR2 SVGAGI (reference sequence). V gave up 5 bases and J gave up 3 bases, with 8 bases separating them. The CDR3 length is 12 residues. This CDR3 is CASSKDSYEQYF. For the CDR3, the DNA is TGTGCCAGCAGTAAGGACAGCTACGAGCAGTACTTC.

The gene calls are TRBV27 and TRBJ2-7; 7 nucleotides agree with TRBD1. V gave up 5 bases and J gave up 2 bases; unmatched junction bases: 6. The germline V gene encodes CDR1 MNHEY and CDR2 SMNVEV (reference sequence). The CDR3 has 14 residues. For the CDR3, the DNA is TGTGCCAGCAGTCAGACAGGGATCACCTACGAGCAGTACTTC. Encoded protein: CASSQTGITYEQYF.

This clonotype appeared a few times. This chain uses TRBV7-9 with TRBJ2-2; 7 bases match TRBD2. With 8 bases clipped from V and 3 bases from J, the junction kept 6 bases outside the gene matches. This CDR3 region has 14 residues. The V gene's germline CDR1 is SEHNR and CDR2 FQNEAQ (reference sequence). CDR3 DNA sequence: TGTGCCAGCGGCGACGCGGGAGACACCGGGGAGCTGTTTTTT. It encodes CASGDAGDTGELFF.

For the CDR3, the DNA is TGTGCCAGCAGCCAAGATCGTATAGCGGGTTTACGAGGGCAGTACTTC. Translating it yields CASSQDRIAGLRGQYF. The chain uses TRBV3-1 and TRBJ2-7; 7 nucleotides agree with TRBD2. Germline V CDR1 and CDR2: LGHDT, YNNKEL (reference sequence). This CDR3 has 16 amino acids. Germline trimming cut 0 bases from V and 9 bases from J; bases unmatched to any gene: 14.

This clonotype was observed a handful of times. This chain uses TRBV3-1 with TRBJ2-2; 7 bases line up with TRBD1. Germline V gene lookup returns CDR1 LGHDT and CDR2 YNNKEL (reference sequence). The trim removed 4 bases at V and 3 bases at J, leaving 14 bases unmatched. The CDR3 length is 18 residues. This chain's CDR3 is CASSLGSKGARYTGELFF. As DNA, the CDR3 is TGTGCCAGCAGCCTCGGTTCCAAGGGGGCTCGATACACCGGGGAGCTGTTTTTT.

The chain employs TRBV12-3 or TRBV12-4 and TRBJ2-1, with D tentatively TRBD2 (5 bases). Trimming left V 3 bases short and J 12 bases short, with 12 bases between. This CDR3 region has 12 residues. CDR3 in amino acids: CASSFTRPLQFF. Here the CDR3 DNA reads TGTGCCAGCAGTTTCACTAGGCCTTTGCAGTTCTTC.

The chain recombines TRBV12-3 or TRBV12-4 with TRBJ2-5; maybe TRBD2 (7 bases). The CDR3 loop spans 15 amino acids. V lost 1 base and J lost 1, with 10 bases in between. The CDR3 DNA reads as TGTGCCAGCAGTTTAGTGGCGGGGGCCCAAGAGACCCAGTACTTC. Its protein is CASSLVAGAQETQYF.

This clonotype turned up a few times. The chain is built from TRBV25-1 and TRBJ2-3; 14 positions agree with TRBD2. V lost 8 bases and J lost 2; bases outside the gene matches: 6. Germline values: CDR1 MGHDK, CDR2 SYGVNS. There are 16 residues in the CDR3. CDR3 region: CASGMTSGRDTDTQYF. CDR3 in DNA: TGTGCCAGCGGAATGACTAGCGGGAGGGACACAGATACGCAGTATTTT.

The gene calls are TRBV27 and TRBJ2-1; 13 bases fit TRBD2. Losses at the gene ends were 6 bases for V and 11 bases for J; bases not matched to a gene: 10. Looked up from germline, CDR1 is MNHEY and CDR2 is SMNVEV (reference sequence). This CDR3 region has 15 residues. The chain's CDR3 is CASSSSGTSGAKQFF. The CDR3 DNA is TGTGCCAGCAGCAGCTCCGGGACTAGCGGGGCAAAGCAGTTCTTC.

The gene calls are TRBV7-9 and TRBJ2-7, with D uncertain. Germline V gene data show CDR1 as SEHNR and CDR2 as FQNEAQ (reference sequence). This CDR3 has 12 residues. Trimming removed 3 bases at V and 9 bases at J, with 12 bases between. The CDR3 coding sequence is TGTGCCAGCAGCTTTCTCGGATCGGGGCAGTACTTC. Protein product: CASSFLGSGQYF.

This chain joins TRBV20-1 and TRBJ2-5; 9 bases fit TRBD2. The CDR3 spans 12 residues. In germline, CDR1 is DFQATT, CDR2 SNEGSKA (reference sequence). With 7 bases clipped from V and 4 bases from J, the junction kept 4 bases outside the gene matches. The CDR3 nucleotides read TGCAGTGTGCGGGGGGGGCCAGAGACCCAGTACTTC. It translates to CSVRGGPETQYF.

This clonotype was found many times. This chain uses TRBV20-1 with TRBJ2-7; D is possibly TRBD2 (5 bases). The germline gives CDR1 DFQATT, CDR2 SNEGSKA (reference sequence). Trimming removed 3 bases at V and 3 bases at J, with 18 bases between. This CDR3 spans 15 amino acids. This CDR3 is CSASPRDLGGYEQYF. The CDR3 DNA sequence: TGCAGTGCTAGCCCACGGGATCTCGGAGGCTACGAGCAGTACTTC.

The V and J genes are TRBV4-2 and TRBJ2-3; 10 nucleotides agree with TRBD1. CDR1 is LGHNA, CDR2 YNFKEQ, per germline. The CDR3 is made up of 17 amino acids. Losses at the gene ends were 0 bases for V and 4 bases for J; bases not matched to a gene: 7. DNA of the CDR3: TGTGCCAGCAGCCAAGAGGGGATGGGACAGGGGTCAGATACGCAGTATTTT. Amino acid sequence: CASSQEGMGQGSDTQYF.

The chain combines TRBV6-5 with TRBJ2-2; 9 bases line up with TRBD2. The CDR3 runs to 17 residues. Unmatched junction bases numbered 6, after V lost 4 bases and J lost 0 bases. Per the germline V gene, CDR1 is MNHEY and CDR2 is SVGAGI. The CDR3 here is CASSLDLAGTNTGELFF. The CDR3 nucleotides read TGTGCCAGCAGTTTAGACCTAGCGGGGACGAACACCGGGGAGCTGTTTTTT.